The 7 T cell receptor beta chains below come from one sample, sequenced in a study of cytomegalovirus exposure and HLA in healthy donors. 13 Jbeta primers and 60 Vbeta primers were used for the PCR. Only in-frame clones appear in the TCRdb table, and some are missing; sequencing was by immunoSEQ multiplex PCR. The sample has about 150,000 clones; about 80% are singletons. The sequencing input was PBMCs. The receptor set was obtained from a man between 40 and 49 years old in good health and CMV-seronegative.

This sequence joins TRBV19 and TRBJ2-7; TRBD2 agrees at 8 bases. Trimming cost V 6 bases and J 0 bases; bases outside gene matches: 7. Per germline, CDR1 LNHDA and CDR2 SQIVND (reference sequence). The CDR3 has 15 amino acids. CDR3: CASSPPGGGSYEQYF. The CDR3, as DNA: TGTGCCAGTAGCCCACCGGGGGGGGGCTCCTACGAGCAGTACTTC.

This clone has only a few counts. V gene TRBV10-3 combines with J gene TRBJ2-1; 9 nucleotides line up with TRBD2. The junction had 8 bases not matched to a gene; V was cut back by 0 bases and J by 8 bases. The CDR3 is 16 amino acids. The germline V gene has CDR1 ENHRY and CDR2 SYGVKD. CDR3 DNA sequence: TGTGCCATCAGTGAGTCGGGAGCGGGGGGACTCGATGAGCAGTTCTTC. Translated: CAISESGAGGLDEQFF.

The chain carries TRBV21-1 and TRBJ1-4; the DNA was not used to check the table's D call, TRBD1. TRBV21-1 is a pseudogene segment. This CDR3 spans 19 amino acids. CDR3 nucleotides: TGTGCCAGCAGCAAAGAGGTCCTCTTTCGGGACAGGGGAAGTGAAAAACTGTTTTTT. Amino acids: CASSKEVLFRDRGSEKLFF.

V and J are TRBV4-2 and TRBJ1-2; tentatively, D is TRBD1 (6 bases). The V gene's germline CDR1 is LGHNA and CDR2 YNFKEQ. The V end was cut by 1 base, the J end by 4 bases, with 10 bases between. This CDR3 spans 14 amino acids. The CDR3 region has the DNA TGTGCCAGCAGCCAAGGGGACACCAGCTATGGCTACACCTTC. Protein sequence: CASSQGDTSYGYTF.

The genes are TRBV2 and TRBJ2-7; 10 nucleotides agree with TRBD2. The CDR3 extends over 16 amino acids. Germline values: CDR1 SNHLY, CDR2 FYNNEI. Trimming at V came to 9 bases and at J to 3 bases, leaving 14 bases not matched to a gene. This chain's CDR3 is CASGGGLAGERYEQYF. In DNA, the CDR3 is TGTGCCAGTGGGGGGGGTCTAGCGGGAGAACGCTACGAGCAGTACTTC.

The rearrangement uses TRBV18 and TRBJ2-5, with D uncertain. Germline V gene lookup returns CDR1 KGHSH and CDR2 LQKENI. Between the trimmed V and J ends, which lost 8 bases and 3 bases, there was a span of 13 bases. The CDR3 spans 13 residues. CDR3: CASSSSIEETQYF. DNA of the CDR3: TGTGCCAGCAGTAGTAGCATTGAAGAGACCCAGTACTTC.

V usage is TRBV7-6 and J usage is TRBJ2-1; weak D call: TRBD2 (8 bases). V lost 5 bases to trimming and J lost 1 base, with 15 bases between them. The CDR3 contains 16 residues. In germline, CDR1 is SGHVS, CDR2 FNYEAQ. CDR3 region: CASSPLAGQSYNEQFF. The CDR3 DNA reads as TGTGCCAGCAGCCCCTTAGCGGGACAGTCCTACAATGAGCAGTTCTTC.